These 6 T cell receptor beta chains were sequenced from one sample in a study of OX40 agonist ivuxolimab in advanced cancers. Only in-frame clones appear in the TCRdb table, and some are missing; sequencing was by immunoSEQ multiplex PCR. The sample includes just over 60,000 clones, under 95% of them seen just once. Sequenced here: CD4+ or CD8+ T cells sorted from blood, sampled in a trial of the OX40 agonist ivuxolimab. Receptors originate from an adult with an advanced solid tumor such as melanoma, head and neck, liver or kidney cancer.

This rearrangement joins TRBV4-1 to TRBJ2-1; TRBD2 aligns across 8 bases. The CDR3 is 15 amino acids. Per the germline V gene, CDR1 is MGHRA and CDR2 is YSYEKL. The trim removed 3 bases at V and 8 bases at J, leaving 9 bases unmatched. Here the CDR3 DNA reads TGCGCCAGCAGCCACTTACTAGCGGAGAGGTATGAGCAGTTCTTC. Amino acid sequence: CASSHLLAERYEQFF.

V and J are TRBV27 and TRBJ2-1; 7 bases fit TRBD2. The J segment lost 9 bases and the V segment lost 5 bases, leaving 10 bases of the junction unmatched. The CDR3 loop spans 14 amino acids. The germline gives CDR1 MNHEY, CDR2 SMNVEV (reference sequence). The CDR3 protein is CASSLRGERIEQFF. CDR3 sequence (DNA): TGTGCCAGCAGTCTCCGGGGGGAGCGAATTGAGCAGTTCTTC.

This chain links TRBV14 with TRBJ2-1, with 11 positions matching TRBD2. V lost 0 bases, J lost 2 bases, and 9 bases stayed unmatched. CDR3 length: 19 residues. CDR1 SGHDN and CDR2 FVKESK come from the germline V gene. As DNA, the CDR3 is TGTGCCAGCAGCCAAGACCACGCCGGGACTAGCGGTACCTACAATGAGCAGTTCTTC. This gives the protein CASSQDHAGTSGTYNEQFF.

The chain joins TRBV27 to TRBJ2-7, with D uncertain. Looked up from germline, CDR1 is MNHEY and CDR2 is SMNVEV (reference sequence). Trimming shortened V by 4 bases and J by 3 bases, and 4 bases separated the two germline ends. The CDR3 loop spans 11 amino acids. The CDR3 loop is CASSSYYEQYF. In DNA form, the CDR3 reads TGTGCCAGCAGTTCCTACTACGAGCAGTACTTC.

The rearrangement links TRBV6-6 to TRBJ2-3, with 7 bases aligning to TRBD2. This CDR3 contains 14 residues. V shed 5 bases and J 1 base; nucleotides not matched to a gene: 3. From germline, CDR1 is MNHNY and CDR2 SVGAGI (reference sequence). The CDR3 DNA reads as TGTGCCAGCAGTCAGCGGGAACGCACAGATACGCAGTATTTT. This sequence encodes CASSQRERTDTQYF.

CDR3 coding DNA: TGTGCCAGCAGCGAGGGGTACATACTATCAACTAATGAAAAACTGTTTTTT. This translates into CASSEGYILSTNEKLFF. The gene calls are TRBV25-1 and TRBJ1-4, with D possibly TRBD1 on 5 matching bases. Germline V CDR1 and CDR2: MGHDK, SYGVNS. V dropped 6 bases and J dropped 0 bases, with 17 bases sitting between them. The CDR3 is 17 amino acids.